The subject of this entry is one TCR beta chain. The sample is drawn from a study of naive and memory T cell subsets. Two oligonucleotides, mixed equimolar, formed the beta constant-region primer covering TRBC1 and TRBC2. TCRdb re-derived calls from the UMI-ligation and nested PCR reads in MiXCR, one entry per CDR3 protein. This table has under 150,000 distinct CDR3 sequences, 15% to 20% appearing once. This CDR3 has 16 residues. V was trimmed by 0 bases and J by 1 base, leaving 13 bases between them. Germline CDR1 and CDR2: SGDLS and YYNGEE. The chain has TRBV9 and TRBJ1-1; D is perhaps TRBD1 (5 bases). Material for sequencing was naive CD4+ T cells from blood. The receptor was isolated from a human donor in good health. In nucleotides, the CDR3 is TGTGCCAGCAGCGTAGAGGGGATGGGCTCGAACACTGAAGCTTTCTTT. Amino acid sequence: CASSVEGMGSNTEAFF.